A single sample is the source of the 21 T cell receptor beta chains below, sequenced in a study of blood T cells in healthy people across ages. Next came a second PCR, run for about 6 to 12 cycles, which used a sample-barcoded 5' primer along with a J-beta primer mix. TCRdb recomputed calls from the 5' RACE reads with MiXCR, one row per CDR3 protein. The data show roughly 1.5 million distinct CDR3 sequences, with 35% to 45% seen just once and less than 5% held by the top ten. The material sequenced was blood. These receptors were taken from a woman in her late teens or twenties in good health.

This chain connects TRBV7-2 to TRBJ2-3; the match to TRBD2 covers 8 bases. The CDR3 extends over 16 amino acids. After removal of 5 bases from V and 0 bases from J, the junction contained 7 bases not matched to a gene. Germline V gene lookup returns CDR1 SGHTA and CDR2 FQGNSA. The CDR3 protein is CASSHDGTRSTDTQYF. The CDR3 nucleotides read TGTGCCAGCAGCCACGATGGGACTAGAAGCACAGATACGCAGTATTTT.

V gene TRBV6-5 combines with J gene TRBJ2-3; TRBD2 agrees at 13 bases. The CDR3 loop spans 16 amino acids. With 6 bases clipped from V and 3 bases from J, the junction kept 6 bases outside the gene matches. CDR1 is MNHEY and CDR2 is SVGAGI in the germline V gene. The CDR3: CASRKRTSGSTDTQYF. CDR3 sequence (DNA): TGTGCCAGCAGGAAACGGACTAGCGGGAGTACAGATACGCAGTATTTT.

The chain employs TRBV20-1 and TRBJ2-7; 9 bases line up with TRBD1. Germline assignment: CDR1 DFQATT and CDR2 SNEGSKA (reference sequence). The CDR3 has 14 amino acids. J lost 0 bases, V lost 6 bases, and 6 bases had no gene match. For the CDR3, the DNA is TGCAGTGCCCTAAAGACAGGGGGCTCCTACGAGCAGTACTTC. Encoded protein: CSALKTGGSYEQYF.

The chain is built from TRBV29-1 and TRBJ1-1; D remains ambiguous. Trimming cost V 5 bases and J 6 bases, with 10 bases left between them. The CDR3 covers 11 residues. Germline V lookup: CDR1 SQVTM, CDR2 ANQGSEA. This CDR3 is CSVRALPEAFF. Here the CDR3 DNA reads TGCAGCGTTCGGGCCCTTCCTGAAGCTTTCTTT.

This clonotype was counted between two and nine times. The chain has TRBV20-1 and TRBJ2-1; weak D call: TRBD2 (6 bases). The CDR3 has 14 residues. Trimming left V 7 bases short and J 1 base short, with 14 bases between. Germline V gene lookup returns CDR1 DFQATT and CDR2 SNEGSKA (reference sequence). The CDR3 DNA is TGCAGTGTCTCTCACGGGACTTCCTACAATGAGCAGTTCTTC. Translating gives CSVSHGTSYNEQFF.

The chain couples TRBV7-9 to TRBJ1-1, with a weak D call TRBD1 (5 bases). The CDR3 has 16 amino acids. Looked up from germline, CDR1 is SEHNR and CDR2 is FQNEAQ (reference sequence). Trimming stripped 2 bases from V and 1 base from J, with 14 bases between. This CDR3 is CASSLNPGTGNTEAFF. DNA for the CDR3: TGTGCCAGCAGCTTAAACCCGGGGACGGGGAACACTGAAGCTTTCTTT.

This sequence joins TRBV4-1 and TRBJ2-1, with TRBD1 identical over 10 bases. CDR1 and CDR2 (germline): MGHRA, YSYEKL. The CDR3 spans 12 residues. Unmatched junction bases numbered 4, after V lost 8 bases and J lost 9 bases. In DNA, the CDR3 is TGCGCCAGCCTGGGGGACAGGGGTGAGCAGTTCTTC. Translation gives CASLGDRGEQFF.

This clonotype turned up a few times. V and J are TRBV27 and TRBJ1-6; D not certain. The CDR3 contains 14 residues. Trimming removed 4 bases at V and 9 bases at J, with 13 bases between. The germline CDR1 and CDR2 sequences are MNHEY and SMNVEV (reference sequence). The CDR3 DNA reads TGTGCCAGCAGTTGGGGATGGGCGGGTTCACCCCTCCACTTT. Protein product: CASSWGWAGSPLHF.

This clonotype was seen more than once but under ten times. This rearrangement joins TRBV4-3 to TRBJ1-4; D uncertain. Trimming shortened V by 1 base and J by 8 bases, and 11 bases separated the two germline ends. CDR3 length equals 14 residues. The germline gives CDR1 LGHNA, CDR2 YSLEER. The CDR3: CASSQARIPEKLFF. The DNA of the CDR3 is TGCGCCAGCAGCCAAGCCAGGATTCCGGAAAAACTGTTTTTT.

In the case of this clonotype: A read error may explain this, as a much larger clone is one base away. The rearrangement joins TRBV12-3 or TRBV12-4 to TRBJ2-7; D perhaps matches TRBD2 (5 bases). The ends were cut back, 4 bases at V and 7 bases at J, with 26 bases in the middle. There are 17 residues in the CDR3. In DNA, the CDR3 is TGTGCCAGCAGTTACCTCCTGGCGGGCAGCTCCTACAATGAGCAGTACTTC. This translates into CASSYLLAGSSYNEQYF.

The chain has TRBV30 and TRBJ1-5, with TRBD1 identical over 7 bases. Looked up from germline, CDR1 is GTSNPN and CDR2 is SVGIG (reference sequence). The CDR3 length is 14 residues. With 4 bases clipped from V and 6 bases from J, the junction kept 9 bases outside the gene matches. Written as DNA, the CDR3 is TGTGCCTGGACCACAGGACAGGTCGGTCAGCCCCAGCATTTT. Protein: CAWTTGQVGQPQHF.

This clonotype was counted at least ten times. This rearrangement joins TRBV7-3 to TRBJ2-1; D is possibly TRBD2 (5 bases). Per the germline V gene, CDR1 is SGHTA and CDR2 is FQGTGA. This CDR3 contains 17 residues. V was trimmed by 1 base and J by 0 bases, leaving 13 bases between them. The chain's CDR3 is CASSLMGAPSSYNEQFF. DNA for the CDR3: TGTGCCAGCAGCTTAATGGGAGCGCCTAGCTCCTACAATGAGCAGTTCTTC.

Concerning this clonotype itself: The junction departs from the called germline gene at one end, perhaps through a read error. V is TRBV20-1 and J is TRBJ2-1, with 13 bases that match TRBD2. This CDR3 region has 19 residues. Germline V lookup: CDR1 DFQATT, CDR2 SNEGSKA (reference sequence). CDR3 region: CGARGSHTSGRAPYNEQFF. As DNA, the CDR3 is TGCGGTGCGAGGGGCTCCCATACTAGCGGGAGGGCTCCCTACAATGAGCAGTTCTTC.

The rearrangement uses TRBV20-1 and TRBJ1-2; D uncertain. The germline CDR1 and CDR2 sequences are DFQATT and SNEGSKA (reference sequence). The CDR3 totals 11 residues. Trimming stripped 6 bases from V and 6 bases from J, with 11 bases between. CDR3 amino acids: CSAPTGDGYTF. CDR3 DNA: TGCAGTGCCCCGACGGGAGATGGCTACACCTTC.

This chain connects TRBV27 to TRBJ2-1; D possibly uses TRBD1 or TRBD2 (6 bases each). TRBJ2-7 matches the DNA end more closely, so the J call is doubtful. CDR1 and CDR2 (germline): MNHEY, SMNVEV (reference sequence). The CDR3 contains 16 residues. CDR3 in amino acids: CASSFLRGGIYNEQYF. The CDR3 nucleotides read TGTGCCAGCAGTTTCCTTCGAGGGGGGATATACAATGAGCAGTACTTC.

The chain joins TRBV6-5 to TRBJ1-2; unclear D gene. V was clipped by 5 bases and J by 8 bases, with 15 bases between them. Germline values: CDR1 MNHEY, CDR2 SVGAGI. The CDR3 consists of 13 residues. The CDR3 bases are TGTGCCAGCAGTCGAACAGTTTCTGGAGGCTACACCTTC. It translates to CASSRTVSGGYTF.

Regarding this clonotype: A single base separates this from a much larger clone, so it may be a read error. The chain carries TRBV29-1 and TRBJ2-3; D may be TRBD1 (6 bases). CDR3 size: 14 residues. CDR1 is SQVTM, CDR2 ANQGSEA, per germline. Trimming cost V 5 bases and J 3 bases, with 15 bases left between them. The CDR3 nucleotides read TGCAGCGTTAATAGGCAGGGGACAACAGATACGCAGTATTTT. It encodes CSVNRQGTTDTQYF.

This chain links TRBV5-1 with TRBJ1-2; TRBD1 is a possible D gene (5 bases). V shed 4 bases and J shed 0 bases, with 13 bases lying between them. CDR1 and CDR2 from the germline V gene are SGHRS and YFSETQ. This CDR3 spans 15 amino acids. The chain's CDR3 is CASSQTAITNYGYTF. The CDR3 region has the DNA TGCGCCAGCAGCCAGACAGCTATAACTAACTATGGCTACACCTTC.

This clonotype occurred a few times. The chain is built from TRBV7-2 and TRBJ1-4; D is ambiguous. The CDR3 loop spans 14 amino acids. The V end lost 1 base, the J end lost 5 bases, and 8 bases lay between the germline ends. CDR1 and CDR2 (germline): SGHTA, FQGNSA. CDR3 DNA: TGTGCCAGCAGCTTAGGACACTACAATGAAAAACTGTTTTTT. Residues: CASSLGHYNEKLFF.

This clonotype was recorded many times. J is TRBJ2-5 and V is TRBV12-3 or TRBV12-4, with TRBD2 identical over 8 bases. This CDR3 region has 14 residues. J gave up 5 bases and V 3 bases, and 5 bases lay outside the gene matches. DNA for the CDR3: TGTGCCAGCAGTTTCCTAGCGGGTCGGGAGACCCAGTACTTC. Its translation: CASSFLAGRETQYF.

This chain connects TRBV4-1 to TRBJ1-4, with TRBD1 matching over 12 bases. The V gene's germline CDR1 is MGHRA and CDR2 YSYEKL. V lost 2 bases to trimming and J lost 3 bases; unmatched junction nucleotides: 7. The CDR3 is 18 amino acids. The CDR3 sequence: CASSQPGTGGFANEKLFF. The CDR3 region has the DNA TGCGCCAGCAGCCAACCCGGGACAGGGGGCTTTGCTAATGAAAAACTGTTTTTT.